This TCR beta chain emerged from a study of T cell responses to AZD1222 COVID-19 vaccine. Study outcomes and limitations: Baseline testing showed seropositivity in only five or six AZD1222 recipients. Spike-specific TCR breadth and depth went up after people got two AZD1222 doses. The donor group comprised mostly white British people and more females; the analysis possibly underestimated clonal diversity. Spike as a whole was targeted by vaccine-associated CD4 TCRs, dominant at 160-218 and 743-854.

Per the germline V gene, CDR1 is LNHDA and CDR2 is SQIVND (reference sequence). The CDR3 loop spans 14 amino acids. Trimming took off 5 bases at V and 2 bases at J, with 12 bases between the two ends. The sample holds one count of this clone. Its antigen is as yet unknown. Measured with immunoSEQ multiplex PCR; TCRdb has only the in-frame clones, and not every one. Of tens of thousands of clones in the sample, about 92% are singletons; the top ten hold under 4%. The sequencing here drew on peripheral blood, taken on day 0 of AZD1222 vaccination. The V gene is TRBV19, the J gene TRBJ1-1; D gene ambiguous. The receptor comes from an adult in good health. As DNA, the CDR3 is TGTGCCAGTAGTTTTTTCTTCGTAAACACTGAAGCTTTCTTT. Translated: CASSFFFVNTEAFF.